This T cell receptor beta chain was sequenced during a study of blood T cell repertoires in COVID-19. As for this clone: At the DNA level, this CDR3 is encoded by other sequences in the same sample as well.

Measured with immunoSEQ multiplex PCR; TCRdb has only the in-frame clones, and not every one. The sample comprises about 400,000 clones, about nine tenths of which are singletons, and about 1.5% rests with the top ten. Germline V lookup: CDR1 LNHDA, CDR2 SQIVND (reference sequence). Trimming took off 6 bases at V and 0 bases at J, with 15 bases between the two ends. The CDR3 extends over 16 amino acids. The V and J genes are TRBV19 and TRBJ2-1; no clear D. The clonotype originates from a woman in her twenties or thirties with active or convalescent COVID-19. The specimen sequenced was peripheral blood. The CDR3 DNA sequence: TGTGCCAGTAGAAGCTTGGGCGAGTCCTCCTACAATGAGCAGTTCTTC. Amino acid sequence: CASRSLGESSYNEQFF.